A selection of T cell receptor beta chains follows, all from one sample in a study of T cells after yellow fever vaccination. TCRdb called the 5' RACE reads again in MiXCR, with one record for every CDR3 protein. The table has 95,000 to 100,000 distinct CDR3 sequences, approximately 6.3% seen once; the top ten hold over 40%. Sequenced here: CD8+ T cells sorted from PBMCs, sampled 10 days after the yellow fever booster vaccination. These receptors came from a man aged 18 to 29 who received the YFV17D yellow fever vaccine. Each CDR3 is given with its conserved first and last residue. A D gene is named only where the DNA matches it firmly. Only part of the rows carry a size: once, few, many, or a class if the clone is expanded.

TRBV5-4	few	TRBJ2-1	TRBD1	TGTGCCAGCAGCTGGTTAGGACAGGGCAACAATGAGCAGTTCTTC	CASSWLGQGNNEQFF
TRBV7-8	few	TRBJ1-5	-	TGTGCCAGCAGCCTAGGAGGCGGAGGGCCCCAGCATTTT	CASSLGGGGPQHF
TRBV24-1	few	TRBJ2-3	-	TGTGCCACCAGTGATTCCCCGCGTGGGACCAGGGGGGCTACAGATACGCAGTATTTT	CATSDSPRGTRGATDTQYF
TRBV5-1	few	TRBJ1-1	-	TGCGCCAGCAGCTTCACCGGGATCGCTGAAGCTTTCTTT	CASSFTGIAEAFF
TRBV12-3/TRBV12-4	few	TRBJ2-5	-	TGTGCCAGCAGGACAAATATGGGGTACCAAGAGACCCAGTACTTC	CASRTNMGYQETQYF
TRBV5-6	few	TRBJ2-1	-	TGTGCCAGCAGCTTGGGGCAGGGGGACTTCAATGAGCAGTTCTTC	CASSLGQGDFNEQFF
TRBV20-1	few	TRBJ1-1	-	TGCAGTGCTAGCCCGCGGACAGACATGAACACTGAAGCTTTCTTT	CSASPRTDMNTEAFF
TRBV20-1	few	TRBJ2-3	TRBD2	TGCAGTGCCACACCCTTCGCGGGAGCCGGGGGGTATTTT	CSATPFAGAGGYF
TRBV6-2/TRBV6-3	-	TRBJ1-1	-	TGTGCCAGCAATATACAGACACGAAACACTGAAGCTTTCTTT	CASNIQTRNTEAFF
TRBV4-1	few	TRBJ1-1	-	TGCGCCAGCAGCCACCCTAGCCGGGGGGACACTGAAGCTTTCTTT	CASSHPSRGDTEAFF
TRBV4-1	-	TRBJ2-1	TRBD1	TGCGCCAGCAGACCCACCCTGAGGACAGGGGTGGTCAATGAGCAGTTCTTC	CASRPTLRTGVVNEQFF
TRBV29-1	-	TRBJ2-3	-	TGCAGCGTTGTTCCCACCCCGTCGGGCACAGATACGCAGTATTTT	CSVVPTPSGTDTQYF
TRBV15	few	TRBJ2-1	-	TGTGCCACCAGCAAGGGGGTTCTGATAGTTGAGCAGTTCTTC	CATSKGVLIVEQFF
TRBV4-3	many	TRBJ2-7	-	TGCGCCAGCAGCCAAGTCTTCGACAGGTCCTCCTACGAGCAGTACTTC	CASSQVFDRSSYEQYF
TRBV12-3/TRBV12-4	few	TRBJ1-5	-	TGTGCCAGCAGTTTAGGTCCCGGGGGGCAGCCCCAGCATTTT	CASSLGPGGQPQHF
TRBV29-1	few	TRBJ2-7	-	TGCAGCGTTGACGGGGAGGAAGGGGGGGACTACGAGCAGTACTTC	CSVDGEEGGDYEQYF
TRBV12-5	-	TRBJ2-7	-	TGTGCTAGTGGTTTGGCACCCTCGGGGGACCCTGGGGACTACGAGCAGTACTTC	CASGLAPSGDPGDYEQYF
TRBV7-8	few	TRBJ2-1	TRBD2	TGTGCCAGCAGCTTAGCCCCCGGGGGGATCAGGCAGTTCTTC	CASSLAPGGIRQFF
TRBV4-2	many	TRBJ2-5	-	TGTGCCAGCAGCCAAGTTGCCGATCCGCGAGAGACCCAGTACTTC	CASSQVADPRETQYF
TRBV11-2	many	TRBJ2-1	-	TGTGCCAGCAGCTTTAGCCCTAACAATGAGCAGTTCTTC	CASSFSPNNEQFF
TRBV4-3	few	TRBJ2-1	TRBD2	TGCGCCAGCAGCCCGGCGGGACTAGTTCTCAATGAGCAGTTCTTC	CASSPAGLVLNEQFF
TRBV5-1	-	TRBJ2-7	TRBD1	TGCGCCAGCAGCCGGACAGGGAAGACAGAGCAGTACTTC	CASSRTGKTEQYF
TRBV7-9	many	TRBJ2-2	TRBD2	TGTGCCAGCAGCCCCCCCCTAGCGGCAACCGGGGAGCTGTTTTTT	CASSPPLAATGELFF
TRBV5-5	few	TRBJ2-7	-	TGTGCCAGCAGCCCGGGGATGACAGGATCATACGAGCAGTACTTC	CASSPGMTGSYEQYF
TRBV6-5	-	TRBJ2-2	-	TGTGCCAGCAGTTACGGTGGTCGGGGAATCTGGGAGCTGTTTTTT	CASSYGGRGIWELFF
TRBV10-1	many	TRBJ2-1	TRBD1	TGCGCCAGCAGCGGGACAGGGGCCGCTACAATGGATGAGCAGTTCTTC	CASSGTGAATMDEQFF
TRBV7-2	-	TRBJ1-3	-	TGTGCCAGCAGCTTCGGGATCTCTGGAAACACCATATATTTT	CASSFGISGNTIYF
TRBV4-1	few	TRBJ2-5	TRBD2	TGCGCCAGCAGCCAAGAAATGGGGGCGGGGGGGCCGATGGTGACCCAGTACTTC	CASSQEMGAGGPMVTQYF
TRBV2	few	TRBJ2-2	-	TGTGCCAGCAGTATAATTACAGGGGGGGACACCGGGGAGCTGTTTTTT	CASSIITGGDTGELFF
TRBV7-2	few	TRBJ1-5	-	TGTGCCAGCAGCTTTAACGGGCGGAGGGGGGATCAGCCCCAGCATTTT	CASSFNGRRGDQPQHF
TRBV4-1	-	TRBJ2-2	-	TGCGCCAGCAGCCAAGACGCCGGCGGACTTAACACCGGGGAGCTGTTTTTT	CASSQDAGGLNTGELFF
TRBV9	few	TRBJ2-3	-	TGTGCCAGCAGCTTCGGGGGTACTAGCACAGATACGCAGTATTTT	CASSFGGTSTDTQYF
TRBV7-2	few	TRBJ2-7	-	TGTGCCAGCAGCTTAGCGGTGGGTCCAACTCGGGGTGAGCAGTACTTC	CASSLAVGPTRGEQYF
TRBV11-2	-	TRBJ2-6	-	TGTGCCAGCAGCCCTGGGGCAGGGATGGCCAACGTCCTGACTTTC	CASSPGAGMANVLTF
TRBV7-6	few	TRBJ1-1	TRBD1	TGTGCCAGCAGCTATCCGGGGACAGGAAACGAAGCTTTCTTT	CASSYPGTGNEAFF
TRBV18	few	TRBJ2-1	-	TGTGCCAGCTCACCAATCTTACTGGCCCCGCGGGATGAGCAGTTCTTC	CASSPILLAPRDEQFF
TRBV7-6	-	TRBJ2-7	-	TGTGCCAGCAGCCCTCTAGACCTCTCCTACGAGCAGTACTTC	CASSPLDLSYEQYF
TRBV4-3	-	TRBJ2-7	-	TGCGCCAGCAGCCAAAAGCTACTCGGGGACGAGCAGTACTTC	CASSQKLLGDEQYF
TRBV13	few	TRBJ2-7	-	TGTGCCAGCAGCTCGCAGGGTGGCGAGCAGTACTTC	CASSSQGGEQYF
TRBV7-9	few	TRBJ2-7	-	TGTGCCAGCAGCGACACGAGAGGTGGGAATGAGCAGTACTTC	CASSDTRGGNEQYF
TRBV7-2	many	TRBJ2-5	TRBD2	TGTGCCAGCAGCTTACTTTCGGGTAGCGGGGGGCCCTGGAAGACCCAGTACTTC	CASSLLSGSGGPWKTQYF
TRBV20-1	-	TRBJ1-2	-	TGCAGTGCTAGAGAGCGGGGAACGCTCTATGGCTACACCTTC	CSARERGTLYGYTF
TRBV5-1	-	TRBJ2-5	-	TGCGCCAGCAGCCCCGACACCCAAGAGACCCAGTACTTC	CASSPDTQETQYF